This entry features one T cell receptor (beta chain) sequence. This sample stems from a study of Ad26.COV2.S vaccination and SARS-CoV-2 variants. V lost 7 bases and J 4 bases, leaving 13 bases between the germline ends. Germline assignment: CDR1 SGHVS and CDR2 FNYEAQ. The CDR3 totals 13 residues. Treatment of the sample: about 20 received Ad26.COV2.S at low or high dose, single or two shots; roughly five received placebo; per-sample allocation not given. At day 63 after the first vaccine or placebo injection, samples were drawn. Profiling relied on immunoSEQ multiplex PCR, and the TCRdb table lists in-frame clones only, not all of them. The table records about 350,000 clones, approximately 86% of them present only once.

The clonotype originates from a person aged 18 to 65 who received the Ad26.COV2.S COVID-19 vaccine or a placebo. This chain joins TRBV7-6 and TRBJ1-1; perhaps TRBD1 as D (5 bases). Sequenced material: peripheral blood, taken in a trial of Ad26.COV2.S vaccine versus placebo. CDR3: CASIPLGGTEAFF. CDR3 bases: TGTGCCAGCATTCCCCTCGGGGGCACTGAAGCTTTCTTT.